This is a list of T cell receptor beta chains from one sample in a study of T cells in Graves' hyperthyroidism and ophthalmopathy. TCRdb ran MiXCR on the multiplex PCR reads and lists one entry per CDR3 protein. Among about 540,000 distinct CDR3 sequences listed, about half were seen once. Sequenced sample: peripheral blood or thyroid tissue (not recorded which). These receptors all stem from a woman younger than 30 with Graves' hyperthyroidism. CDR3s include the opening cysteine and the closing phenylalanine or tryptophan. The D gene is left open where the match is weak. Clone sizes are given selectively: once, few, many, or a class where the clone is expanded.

DNA: TGTGCCAGCAGCTTAAATCTAGTCACGACCTACGAGCAGTACTTC
CDR3: CASSLNLVTTYEQYF
size: -
V: TRBV7-2
D: -
J: TRBJ2-7

DNA: TGCAGCGTTGCAACCAGGGGAAGAAGATATGGCTACACCTTC
CDR3: CSVATRGRRYGYTF
size: many
V: TRBV29-1
D: -
J: TRBJ1-2

DNA: TGTGCCAGCAGTGAGATATTGGGTGGCTACACCTTC
CDR3: CASSEILGGYTF
size: many
V: TRBV2
D: -
J: TRBJ1-2

DNA: TGTGCCAGTAAGGCCGCAGGGGCCAACGTCCTGACTTTC
CDR3: CASKAAGANVLTF
size: many
V: TRBV19
D: -
J: TRBJ2-6

DNA: TGCAGCGTTGAAGTCTCGAACGGCGGGGAGACCCAGTACTTC
CDR3: CSVEVSNGGETQYF
size: -
V: TRBV29-1
D: -
J: TRBJ2-5

DNA: TGTGCCATCAGTGAGTCAGACAGCCGTTTCGAGCAGTACTTC
CDR3: CAISESDSRFEQYF
size: -
V: TRBV10-3
D: -
J: TRBJ2-7

DNA: TGTGCCAGCAGGGAGACAGGGAAGGGTGGCTACACCTTC
CDR3: CASRETGKGGYTF
size: many
V: TRBV10-3
D: TRBD1
J: TRBJ1-2

DNA: TGTGCCAGCAGCCCCAGGGTTGGTAATTCACCCCTCCACTTT
CDR3: CASSPRVGNSPLHF
size: -
V: TRBV12-3/TRBV12-4
D: -
J: TRBJ1-6

DNA: TGTGCCAGCAGTAGGGGGTGGTCCTCCTACGAGCAGTACTTC
CDR3: CASSRGWSSYEQYF
size: -
V: TRBV7-8
D: -
J: TRBJ2-7

DNA: TGTGCCATTCCTTACTACCGGGACAGGGGAAATGGCTACACCTTC
CDR3: CAIPYYRDRGNGYTF
size: -
V: TRBV2
D: TRBD1
J: TRBJ1-2

DNA: TGTGCCAGCAGAACGGACTCGAACACCGGGGAGCTGTTTTTT
CDR3: CASRTDSNTGELFF
size: few
V: TRBV7-2
D: -
J: TRBJ2-2

DNA: TGCGCCAGCAGCCAAGAGGCAGCTCAAGAGACCCAGTACTTC
CDR3: CASSQEAAQETQYF
size: few
V: TRBV4-1
D: -
J: TRBJ2-5

DNA: TGTGCCAGCAGTTTAGAAGGACAGGGTAGATTCTACGAGCAGTACTTC
CDR3: CASSLEGQGRFYEQYF
size: -
V: TRBV25-1
D: TRBD1
J: TRBJ2-7

DNA: TGTGCCACCAGTGATATCGGACAAGAGGGGCTCGTCGAGCAGTACTTC
CDR3: CATSDIGQEGLVEQYF
size: -
V: TRBV24-1
D: -
J: TRBJ2-7

DNA: TGTGCCAGCAGCCCTCGGGGCAGATCCCGGGACGGCTACACCTTC
CDR3: CASSPRGRSRDGYTF
size: -
V: TRBV11-2
D: -
J: TRBJ1-2

DNA: TGTGCCAGCAGCTTGGGGGGAGGACAGTCTCGCGAGCAGTACTTC
CDR3: CASSLGGGQSREQYF
size: many
V: TRBV7-6
D: -
J: TRBJ2-7

DNA: TGTGCCAGCAGCGTATCCTCTTGGGCTACTGACGAGCAGTACTTC
CDR3: CASSVSSWATDEQYF
size: -
V: TRBV9
D: -
J: TRBJ2-7

DNA: TGTGCCAGCAGTCCCACTATTCTCCAAGAGACCCAGTACTTC
CDR3: CASSPTILQETQYF
size: -
V: TRBV6-5
D: -
J: TRBJ2-5

DNA: TGTGCCATCATAGAGACCGAAGCTTTCTTT
CDR3: CAIIETEAFF
size: -
V: TRBV10-3
D: -
J: TRBJ1-1

DNA: TGTGCCAGCAGCCTTGTAGGACAGACCGATCTCCTCCAAGAGACCCAGTACTTC
CDR3: CASSLVGQTDLLQETQYF
size: few
V: TRBV7-2
D: -
J: TRBJ2-5

DNA: TGTGCCGGCAGCCCCCCCCTTGACGCCGTTCAAGAGACCCGGTACTTC
CDR3: CAGSPPLDAVQETRYF
size: -
V: TRBV6-1
D: -
J: TRBJ2-5

DNA: TGCAGTGCTAGAGAAAGGGGAGGGGCGGATGGCTACACCTTC
CDR3: CSARERGGADGYTF
size: -
V: TRBV20-1
D: -
J: TRBJ1-2

DNA: TGTGCCAGCAGCCATATACCGACAGGGCAAGACGAGCAGTACTTC
CDR3: CASSHIPTGQDEQYF
size: -
V: TRBV7-3
D: TRBD1
J: TRBJ2-7

DNA: TGTGCCAGCAGCGCGCGCCCGGACAGGGGGCATTCACCCCTCCACTTT
CDR3: CASSARPDRGHSPLHF
size: -
V: TRBV7-9
D: TRBD1
J: TRBJ1-6

DNA: TGTGCCAGCAGCCCCGGGGGCTTTAGCTCCTACGAGCAGTACTTC
CDR3: CASSPGGFSSYEQYF
size: -
V: TRBV7-8
D: -
J: TRBJ2-7

DNA: TGTGCCGCCAGGGACAGTTGGAGCTCTGGAAACACCATATATTTT
CDR3: CAARDSWSSGNTIYF
size: few
V: TRBV19
D: TRBD1
J: TRBJ1-3

DNA: TGTGCCACCAGTGGACTAGCGGGAGGTGCCTGGGAGACCCAGTACTTC
CDR3: CATSGLAGGAWETQYF
size: -
V: TRBV24-1
D: TRBD2
J: TRBJ2-5

DNA: TGCAGTGCTAGAGATCAAGGGGGATGGGAGACCCAGTACTTC
CDR3: CSARDQGGWETQYF
size: -
V: TRBV20-1
D: -
J: TRBJ2-5

DNA: TGCAGTGCGGACACGGCCAGACTGAACACCATATATTTT
CDR3: CSADTARLNTIYF
size: -
V: TRBV20-1
D: -
J: TRBJ1-3

DNA: TGTGCCAGCAGTACGGACAGGGAGGGCAATCAGCCCCAGCATTTT
CDR3: CASSTDREGNQPQHF
size: many
V: TRBV12-3/TRBV12-4
D: TRBD1
J: TRBJ1-5

DNA: TGTGCCACCAGTGACAGGGAAAGGCAGCCCCAGCATTTT
CDR3: CATSDRERQPQHF
size: -
V: TRBV24-1
D: -
J: TRBJ1-5

DNA: TGTGCCACCAGTGATGCAGGGAACTCTTTTAGCGGCTACACCTTC
CDR3: CATSDAGNSFSGYTF
size: many
V: TRBV24-1
D: -
J: TRBJ1-2

DNA: TGTGCCAGTAGTATTCGCGGCCGACGGGGTGAAAAACTGTTTTTT
CDR3: CASSIRGRRGEKLFF
size: few
V: TRBV19
D: -
J: TRBJ1-4

DNA: TGCAGTGCTACAGAGGCAGCGGGAGTCCACGAGCAGTACTTC
CDR3: CSATEAAGVHEQYF
size: -
V: TRBV20-1
D: TRBD2
J: TRBJ2-7

DNA: TGTGCCAGCAGCTTAGCAGGGAGGGTCCACTCTGGAAACACCATATATTTT
CDR3: CASSLAGRVHSGNTIYF
size: -
V: TRBV7-9
D: -
J: TRBJ1-3

DNA: TGTGCCAGCAGCTTAGTAGTGCGGGATTACGAGCAGTACTTC
CDR3: CASSLVVRDYEQYF
size: -
V: TRBV7-8
D: -
J: TRBJ2-7

DNA: TGTGCCAGCAGCTTAGAGGCAGCGGGCAATCAGCCCCAGCATTTT
CDR3: CASSLEAAGNQPQHF
size: many
V: TRBV7-8
D: -
J: TRBJ1-5

DNA: TGTGCCATCAGTGACGGAGATAACTATGGCTACACCTTC
CDR3: CAISDGDNYGYTF
size: many
V: TRBV10-3
D: -
J: TRBJ1-2

DNA: TGTGCCACCAGCAGAGCCAACGGAAACTATGGCTACACCTTC
CDR3: CATSRANGNYGYTF
size: many
V: TRBV15
D: -
J: TRBJ1-2

DNA: TGTGCCAGCAGCAAAACTCCCCAGGGTCGCAAAGAGACCCAGTACTTC
CDR3: CASSKTPQGRKETQYF
size: many
V: TRBV7-8
D: -
J: TRBJ2-5

DNA: TGTGCCACCAGTGATTTGAATCCCCGAGAGACCCAGTACTTC
CDR3: CATSDLNPRETQYF
size: -
V: TRBV24-1
D: -
J: TRBJ2-5

DNA: TGTGCCAGCAGCGTAGGGAAGGGAAGACTGAACACTGAAGCTTTCTTT
CDR3: CASSVGKGRLNTEAFF
size: few
V: TRBV9
D: -
J: TRBJ1-1

DNA: TGTGCCAGCGTTGAACGGGACAGTCGTATACTCTTCTATGGCTACACCTTC
CDR3: CASVERDSRILFYGYTF
size: -
V: TRBV7-8
D: TRBD1
J: TRBJ1-2

DNA: TGCAGTGCTAGAGATATCAAAATCCACAATGAAAAACTGTTTTTT
CDR3: CSARDIKIHNEKLFF
size: few
V: TRBV20-1
D: -
J: TRBJ1-4

DNA: TGTGCCAGCAGCTTAGGCCCGGCCTACCGACAGTTCGCAAACACCATATATTTT
CDR3: CASSLGPAYRQFANTIYF
size: -
V: TRBV7-9
D: -
J: TRBJ1-3

DNA: TGTGCCACCAGCAGTTACTCGAGACTAGGGGGACAGGCCAGTGGCTACACCTTC
CDR3: CATSSYSRLGGQASGYTF
size: -
V: TRBV15
D: TRBD1
J: TRBJ1-2

DNA: TGCAGTGCTAGAGATGGTGCGGGAGCCTCCGAGCAGTACTTC
CDR3: CSARDGAGASEQYF
size: -
V: TRBV20-1
D: TRBD2
J: TRBJ2-7

DNA: TGCAGTGCTAGCGGACTGCAGAATCAGCCCCAGCATTTT
CDR3: CSASGLQNQPQHF
size: many
V: TRBV20-1
D: -
J: TRBJ1-5

DNA: TGCAGTGCTAGTGTCACAAACACTGAAGCTTTCTTT
CDR3: CSASVTNTEAFF
size: -
V: TRBV20-1
D: -
J: TRBJ1-1

DNA: TGTGCCATCCAGGTCAGGGGCGGAGGCTACACCTTC
CDR3: CAIQVRGGGYTF
size: once
V: TRBV2
D: -
J: TRBJ1-2

DNA: TGTGCCACCAGCAAAGAGGCCATCTTACGGGAGCAGTACTTC
CDR3: CATSKEAILREQYF
size: many
V: TRBV15
D: -
J: TRBJ2-7

DNA: TGTGCCAGCAAAACTAGCGGGAGAGCCTACGAGCAGTACTTC
CDR3: CASKTSGRAYEQYF
size: few
V: TRBV6-1
D: TRBD2
J: TRBJ2-7